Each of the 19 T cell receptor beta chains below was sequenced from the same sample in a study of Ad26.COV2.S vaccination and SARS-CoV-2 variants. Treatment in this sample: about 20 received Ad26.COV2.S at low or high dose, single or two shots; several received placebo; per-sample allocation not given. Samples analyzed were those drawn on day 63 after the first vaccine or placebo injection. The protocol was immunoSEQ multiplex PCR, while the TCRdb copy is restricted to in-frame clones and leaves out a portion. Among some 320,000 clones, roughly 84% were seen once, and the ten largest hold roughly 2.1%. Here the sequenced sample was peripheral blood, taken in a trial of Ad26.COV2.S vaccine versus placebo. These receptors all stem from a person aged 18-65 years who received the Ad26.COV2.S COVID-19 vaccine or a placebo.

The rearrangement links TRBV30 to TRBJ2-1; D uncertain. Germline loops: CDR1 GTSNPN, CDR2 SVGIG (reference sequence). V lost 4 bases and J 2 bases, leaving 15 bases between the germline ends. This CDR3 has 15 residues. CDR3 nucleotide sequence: TGTGCCTGGATTAGGATGGGGTCACCCTACAATGAGCAGTTCTTC. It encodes CAWIRMGSPYNEQFF.

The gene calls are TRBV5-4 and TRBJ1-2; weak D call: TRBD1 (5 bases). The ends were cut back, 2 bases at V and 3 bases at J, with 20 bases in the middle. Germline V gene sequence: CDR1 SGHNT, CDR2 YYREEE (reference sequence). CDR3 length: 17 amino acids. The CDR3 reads CASSFPFGQGGDYGYTF. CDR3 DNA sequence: TGTGCCAGCAGCTTTCCGTTTGGGCAGGGCGGCGACTATGGCTACACCTTC.

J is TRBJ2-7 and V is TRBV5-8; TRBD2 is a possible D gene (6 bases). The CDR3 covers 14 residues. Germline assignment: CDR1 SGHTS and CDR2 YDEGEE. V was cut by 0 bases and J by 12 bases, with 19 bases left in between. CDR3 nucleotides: TGTGCCAGCAGCTTGGCCGGCCAGGGCTTTAGCGGGTACTTC. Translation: CASSLAGQGFSGYF. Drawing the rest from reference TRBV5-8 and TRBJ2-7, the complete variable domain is EAGVTQSPTHLIKTRGQQATLRCSPISGHTSVYWYQQALGLGLQFLLWYDEGEERNRGNFPPRFSGRQFPNYSSELNVNALELEDSALYLCASSLAGQGFSGYFGPGTRLTVT.

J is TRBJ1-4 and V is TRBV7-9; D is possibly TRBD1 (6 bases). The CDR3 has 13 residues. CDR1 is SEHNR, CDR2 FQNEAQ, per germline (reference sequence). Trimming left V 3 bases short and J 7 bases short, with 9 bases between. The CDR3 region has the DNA TGTGCCAGCAGCTTCACAGGGCGTGAAAAACTGTTTTTT. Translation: CASSFTGREKLFF.

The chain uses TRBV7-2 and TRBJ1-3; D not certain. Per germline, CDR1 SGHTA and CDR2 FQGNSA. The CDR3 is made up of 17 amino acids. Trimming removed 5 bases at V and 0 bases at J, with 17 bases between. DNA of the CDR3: TGTGCCAGCAGCCCCCGACCGCAATTCTTCTCTGGAAACACCATATATTTT. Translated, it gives CASSPRPQFFSGNTIYF.

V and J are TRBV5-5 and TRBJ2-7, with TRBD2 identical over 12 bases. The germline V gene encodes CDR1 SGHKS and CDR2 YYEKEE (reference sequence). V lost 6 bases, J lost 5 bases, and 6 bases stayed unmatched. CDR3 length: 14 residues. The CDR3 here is CASTLTSGGNEQYF. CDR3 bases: TGTGCCAGCACCCTTACTAGCGGGGGGAACGAGCAGTACTTC.

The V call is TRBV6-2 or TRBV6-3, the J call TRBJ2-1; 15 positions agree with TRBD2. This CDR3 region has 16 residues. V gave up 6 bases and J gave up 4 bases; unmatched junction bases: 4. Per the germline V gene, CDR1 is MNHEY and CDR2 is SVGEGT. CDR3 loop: CASSRGTSGGYNEQFF. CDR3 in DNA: TGTGCCAGCAGCCGAGGGACTAGCGGGGGGTACAATGAGCAGTTCTTC.

The chain's CDR3 is CASSQLGVSNYGYTF. The CDR3 region has the DNA TGCGCCAGCAGCCAACTAGGAGTCTCTAACTATGGCTACACCTTC. V usage is TRBV4-1 and J usage is TRBJ1-2; no reliable D call. Per germline, CDR1 MGHRA and CDR2 YSYEKL. The V and J ends lost 2 bases and 0 bases respectively, with 10 bases between them. This CDR3 has 15 residues.

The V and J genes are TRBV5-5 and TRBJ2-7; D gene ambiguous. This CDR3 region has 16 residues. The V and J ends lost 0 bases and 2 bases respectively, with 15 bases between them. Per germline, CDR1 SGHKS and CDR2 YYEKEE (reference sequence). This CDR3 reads CASSLASGASTYEQYF. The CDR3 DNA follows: TGTGCCAGCAGCTTGGCGTCGGGCGCCTCAACCTACGAGCAGTACTTC.

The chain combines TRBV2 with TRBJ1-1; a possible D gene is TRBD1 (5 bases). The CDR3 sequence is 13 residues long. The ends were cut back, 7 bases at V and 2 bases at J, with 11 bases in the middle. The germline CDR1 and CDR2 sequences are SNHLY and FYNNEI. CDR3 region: CASKRQGNTEAFF. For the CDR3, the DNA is TGTGCCAGCAAGCGCCAGGGAAACACTGAAGCTTTCTTT. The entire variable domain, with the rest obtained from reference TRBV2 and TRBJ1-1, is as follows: EPEVTQTPSHQVTQMGQEVILRCVPISNHLYFYWYRQILGQKVEFLVSFYNNEISEKSEIFDDQFSVERPDGSNFTLKIRSTKLEDSAMYFCASKRQGNTEAFFGQGTRLTVV.

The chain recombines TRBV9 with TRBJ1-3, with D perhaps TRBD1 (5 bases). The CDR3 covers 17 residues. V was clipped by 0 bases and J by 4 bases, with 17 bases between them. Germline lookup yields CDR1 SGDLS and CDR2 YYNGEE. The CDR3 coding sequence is TGTGCCAGCAGCGTAGACCTGGGGGATTCGGGCGGAAACACCATATATTTT. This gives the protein CASSVDLGDSGGNTIYF. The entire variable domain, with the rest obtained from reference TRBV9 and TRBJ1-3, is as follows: DSGVTQTPKHLITATGQRVTLRCSPRSGDLSVYWYQQSLDQGLQFLIQYYNGEERAKGNILERFSAQQFPDLHSELNLSSLELGDSALYFCASSVDLGDSGGNTIYFGEGSWLTVV.

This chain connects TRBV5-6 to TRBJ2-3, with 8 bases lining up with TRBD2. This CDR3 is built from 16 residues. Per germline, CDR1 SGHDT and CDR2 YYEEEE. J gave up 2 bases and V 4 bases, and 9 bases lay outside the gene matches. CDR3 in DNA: TGTGCCAGCAGCAGGGCTAGCGGGCAATTCACAGATACGCAGTATTTT. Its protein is CASSRASGQFTDTQYF.

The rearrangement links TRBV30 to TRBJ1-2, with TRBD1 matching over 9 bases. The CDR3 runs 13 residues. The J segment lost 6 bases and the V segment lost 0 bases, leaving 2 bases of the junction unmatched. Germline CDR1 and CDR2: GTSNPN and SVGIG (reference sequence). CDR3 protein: CAWSVTGGDGYTF. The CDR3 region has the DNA TGTGCCTGGAGTGTAACAGGGGGCGATGGCTACACCTTC.

The CDR3 DNA reads TGCGCCGAGAAAGGGGCCTTCTCCTACAATGAGCAGTTCTTC. Its translation is CAEKGAFSYNEQFF. The V and J genes are TRBV10-1 and TRBJ2-1; D might be TRBD1 (5 bases). The CDR3 contains 14 residues. Per the germline V gene, CDR1 is WNHNN and CDR2 is SYGVQD (reference sequence). V was trimmed by 11 bases and J by 0 bases, leaving 14 bases between them.

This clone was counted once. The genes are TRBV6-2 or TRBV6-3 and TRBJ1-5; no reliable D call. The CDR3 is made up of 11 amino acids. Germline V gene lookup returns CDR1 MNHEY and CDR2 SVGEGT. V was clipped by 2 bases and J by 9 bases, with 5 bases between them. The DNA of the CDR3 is TGTGCCAGCAGTTACCTGGGGCCCCAGCATTTT. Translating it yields CASSYLGPQHF.

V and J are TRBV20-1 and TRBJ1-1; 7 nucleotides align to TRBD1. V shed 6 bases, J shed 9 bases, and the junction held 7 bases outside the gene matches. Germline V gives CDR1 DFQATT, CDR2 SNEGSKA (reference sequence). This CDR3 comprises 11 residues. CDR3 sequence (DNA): TGCAGTGCGAGGACAGGACCTCAAGCTTTCTTT. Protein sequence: CSARTGPQAFF.

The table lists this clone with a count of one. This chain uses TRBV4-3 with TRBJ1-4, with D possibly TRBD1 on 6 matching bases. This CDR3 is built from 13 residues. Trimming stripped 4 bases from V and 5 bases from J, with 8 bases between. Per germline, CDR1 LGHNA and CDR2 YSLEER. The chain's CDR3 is CASSRQVNEKLFF. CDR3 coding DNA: TGCGCCAGCAGCCGACAGGTGAATGAAAAACTGTTTTTT.

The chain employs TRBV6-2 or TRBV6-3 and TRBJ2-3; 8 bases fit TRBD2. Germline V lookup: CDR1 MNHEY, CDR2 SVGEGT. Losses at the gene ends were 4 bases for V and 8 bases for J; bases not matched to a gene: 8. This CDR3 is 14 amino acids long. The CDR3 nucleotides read TGTGCCAGCAGTTCGAGCGGGGGCCCCGGTACGCAGTATTTT. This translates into CASSSSGGPGTQYF.

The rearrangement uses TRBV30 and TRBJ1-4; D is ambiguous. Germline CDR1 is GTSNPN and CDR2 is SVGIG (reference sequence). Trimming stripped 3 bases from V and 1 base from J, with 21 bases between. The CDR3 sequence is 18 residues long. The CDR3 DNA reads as TGTGCCTGGAGCTTGGGCAGGTTAGGATTAGGAACTAATGAAAAACTGTTTTTT. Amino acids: CAWSLGRLGLGTNEKLFF.